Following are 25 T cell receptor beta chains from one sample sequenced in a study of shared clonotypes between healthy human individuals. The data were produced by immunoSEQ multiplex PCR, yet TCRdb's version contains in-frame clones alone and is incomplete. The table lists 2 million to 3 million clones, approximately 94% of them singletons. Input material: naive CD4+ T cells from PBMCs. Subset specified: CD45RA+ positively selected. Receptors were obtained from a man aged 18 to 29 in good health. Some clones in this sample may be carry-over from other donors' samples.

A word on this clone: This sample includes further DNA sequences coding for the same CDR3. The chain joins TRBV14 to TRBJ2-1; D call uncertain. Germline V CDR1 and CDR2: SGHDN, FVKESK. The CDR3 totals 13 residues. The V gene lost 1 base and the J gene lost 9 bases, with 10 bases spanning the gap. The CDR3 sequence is CASSQVRMGEQFF. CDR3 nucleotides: TGTGCCAGCAGCCAAGTGAGAATGGGTGAGCAGTTCTTC.

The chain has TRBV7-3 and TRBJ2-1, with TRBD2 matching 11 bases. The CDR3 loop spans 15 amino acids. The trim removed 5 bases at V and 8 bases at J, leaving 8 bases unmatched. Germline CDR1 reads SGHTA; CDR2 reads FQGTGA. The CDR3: CASSRGTSGSHEQFF. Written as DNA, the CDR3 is TGTGCCAGCAGCCGCGGGACTAGCGGAAGTCATGAGCAGTTCTTC.

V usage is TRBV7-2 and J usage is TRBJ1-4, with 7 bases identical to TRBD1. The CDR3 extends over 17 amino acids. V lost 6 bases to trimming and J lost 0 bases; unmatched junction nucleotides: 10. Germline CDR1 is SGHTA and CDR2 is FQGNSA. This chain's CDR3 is CASRNRGGGTTNEKLFF. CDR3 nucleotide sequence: TGTGCCAGCAGAAACAGGGGAGGCGGCACAACTAATGAAAAACTGTTTTTT.

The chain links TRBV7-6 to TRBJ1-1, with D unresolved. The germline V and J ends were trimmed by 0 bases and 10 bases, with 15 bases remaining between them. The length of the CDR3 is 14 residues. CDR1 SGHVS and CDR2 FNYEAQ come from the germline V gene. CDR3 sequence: CASSLAPISPGAFF. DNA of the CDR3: TGTGCCAGCAGCTTAGCTCCCATCAGTCCCGGAGCTTTCTTT.

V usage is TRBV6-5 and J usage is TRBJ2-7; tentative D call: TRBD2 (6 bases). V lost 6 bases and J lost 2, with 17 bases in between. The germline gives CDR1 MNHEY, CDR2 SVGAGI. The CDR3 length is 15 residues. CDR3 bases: TGTGCCAGCAGACCCATCGGGGGTGGTACCTACGAGCAGTACTTC. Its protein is CASRPIGGGTYEQYF.

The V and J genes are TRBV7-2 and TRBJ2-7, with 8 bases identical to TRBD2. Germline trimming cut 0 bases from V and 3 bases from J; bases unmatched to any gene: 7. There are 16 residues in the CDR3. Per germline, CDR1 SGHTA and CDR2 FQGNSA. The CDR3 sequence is CASSLARASGYYEQYF. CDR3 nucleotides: TGTGCCAGCAGCTTAGCGCGGGCTAGCGGGTACTACGAGCAGTACTTC. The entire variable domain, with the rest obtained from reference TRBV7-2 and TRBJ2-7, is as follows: GAGVSQSPSNKVTEKGKDVELRCDPISGHTALYWYRQSLGQGLEFLIYFQGNSAPDKSGLPSDRFSAERTGGSVSTLTIQRTQQEDSAVYLCASSLARASGYYEQYFGPGTRLTVT.

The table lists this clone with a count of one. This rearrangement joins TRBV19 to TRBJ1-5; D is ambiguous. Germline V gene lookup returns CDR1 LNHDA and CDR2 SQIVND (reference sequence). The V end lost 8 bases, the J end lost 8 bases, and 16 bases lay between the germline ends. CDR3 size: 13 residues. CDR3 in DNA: TGTGCCAGTCAGGTTCGCTTCGGGAAGCCCCAGCATTTT. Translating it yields CASQVRFGKPQHF.

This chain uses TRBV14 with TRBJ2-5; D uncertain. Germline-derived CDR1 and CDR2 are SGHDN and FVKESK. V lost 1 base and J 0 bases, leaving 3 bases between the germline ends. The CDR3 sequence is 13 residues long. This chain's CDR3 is CASSQVNQETQYF. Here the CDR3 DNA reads TGTGCCAGCAGCCAAGTCAACCAAGAGACCCAGTACTTC.

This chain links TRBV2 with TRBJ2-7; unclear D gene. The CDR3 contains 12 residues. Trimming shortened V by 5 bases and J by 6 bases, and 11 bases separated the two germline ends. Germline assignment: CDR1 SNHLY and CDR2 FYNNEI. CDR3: CASSLEASEQYF. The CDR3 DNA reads TGTGCCAGCAGTTTAGAGGCCAGCGAGCAGTACTTC.

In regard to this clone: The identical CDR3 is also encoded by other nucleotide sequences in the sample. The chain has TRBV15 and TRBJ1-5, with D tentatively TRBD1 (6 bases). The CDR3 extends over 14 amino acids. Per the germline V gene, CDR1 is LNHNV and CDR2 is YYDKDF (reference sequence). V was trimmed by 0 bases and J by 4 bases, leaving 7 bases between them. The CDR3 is CATSREGGNQPQHF. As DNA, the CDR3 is TGTGCCACCAGCAGAGAAGGGGGGAATCAGCCCCAGCATTTT.

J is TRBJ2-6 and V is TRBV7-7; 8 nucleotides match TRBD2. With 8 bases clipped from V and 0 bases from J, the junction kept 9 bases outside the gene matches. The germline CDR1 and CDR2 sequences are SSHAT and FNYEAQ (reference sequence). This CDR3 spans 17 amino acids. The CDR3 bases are TGTGCCAGCGCCCCGGGAGGGGTCTCCTCTGGGGCCAACGTCCTGACTTTC. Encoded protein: CASAPGGVSSGANVLTF.

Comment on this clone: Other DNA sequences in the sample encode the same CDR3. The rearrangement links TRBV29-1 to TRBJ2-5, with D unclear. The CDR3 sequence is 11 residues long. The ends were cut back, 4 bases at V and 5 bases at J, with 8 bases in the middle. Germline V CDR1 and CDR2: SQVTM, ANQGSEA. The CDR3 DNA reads TGCAGCGTTGGCGGAACCGAGACCCAGTACTTC. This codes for CSVGGTETQYF. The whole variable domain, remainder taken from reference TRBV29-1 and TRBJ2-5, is SAVISQKPSRDICQRGTSLTIQCQVDSQVTMMFWYRQQPGQSLTLIATANQGSEATYESGFVIDKFPISRPNLTFSTLTVSNMSPEDSSIYLCSVGGTETQYFGPGTRLLVL.

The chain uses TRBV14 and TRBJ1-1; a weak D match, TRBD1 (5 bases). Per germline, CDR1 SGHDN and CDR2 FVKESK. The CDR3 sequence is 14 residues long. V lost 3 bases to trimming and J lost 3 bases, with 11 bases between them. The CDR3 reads CASSQTDFYTEAFF. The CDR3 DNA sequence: TGTGCCAGCAGCCAGACAGATTTTTACACTGAAGCTTTCTTT.

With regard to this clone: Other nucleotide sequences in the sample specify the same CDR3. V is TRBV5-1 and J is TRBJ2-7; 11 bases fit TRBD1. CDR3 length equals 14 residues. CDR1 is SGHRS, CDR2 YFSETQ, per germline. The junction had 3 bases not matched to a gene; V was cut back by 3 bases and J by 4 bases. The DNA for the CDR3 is TGCGCCAGCAGCTCGGACAGGGGGCGATACGAGCAGTACTTC. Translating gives CASSSDRGRYEQYF.

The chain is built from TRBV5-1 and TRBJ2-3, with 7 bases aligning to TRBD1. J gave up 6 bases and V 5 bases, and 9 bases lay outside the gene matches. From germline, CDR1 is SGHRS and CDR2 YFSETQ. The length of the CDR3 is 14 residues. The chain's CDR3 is CASSYRTGVDTQYF. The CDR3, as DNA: TGCGCCAGCAGTTATCGTACAGGGGTGGATACGCAGTATTTT.

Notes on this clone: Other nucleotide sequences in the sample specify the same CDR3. The CDR3 coding sequence is TGTGCCAGCAGCCCCCGATTGGGCTATGGCTACACCTTC. It yields the protein CASSPRLGYGYTF. The V call is TRBV9, the J call TRBJ1-2, with D uncertain. Trimming took off 4 bases at V and 4 bases at J, with 11 bases between the two ends. CDR3 length: 13 amino acids. In germline, CDR1 is SGDLS, CDR2 YYNGEE.

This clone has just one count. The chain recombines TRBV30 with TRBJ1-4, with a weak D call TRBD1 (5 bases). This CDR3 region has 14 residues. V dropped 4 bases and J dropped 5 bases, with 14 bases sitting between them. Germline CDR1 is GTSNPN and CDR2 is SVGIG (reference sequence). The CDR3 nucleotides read TGTGCCTGGAACCAGGGAGGGACGAATGAAAAACTGTTTTTT. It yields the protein CAWNQGGTNEKLFF.

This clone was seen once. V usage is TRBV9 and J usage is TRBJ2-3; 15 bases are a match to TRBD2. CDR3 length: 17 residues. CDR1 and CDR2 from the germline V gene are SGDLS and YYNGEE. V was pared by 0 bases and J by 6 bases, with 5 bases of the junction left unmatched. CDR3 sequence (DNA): TGTGCCAGCAGCGTAGGGACTAGCGGGAGGGCCGTTGATACGCAGTATTTT. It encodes CASSVGTSGRAVDTQYF.

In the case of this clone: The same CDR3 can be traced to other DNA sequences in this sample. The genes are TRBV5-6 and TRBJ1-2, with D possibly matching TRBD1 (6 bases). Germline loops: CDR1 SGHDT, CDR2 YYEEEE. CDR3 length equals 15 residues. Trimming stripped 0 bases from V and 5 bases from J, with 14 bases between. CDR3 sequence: CASSLGPGTSYGYTF. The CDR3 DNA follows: TGTGCCAGCAGCTTGGGCCCCGGGACATCTTATGGCTACACCTTC.

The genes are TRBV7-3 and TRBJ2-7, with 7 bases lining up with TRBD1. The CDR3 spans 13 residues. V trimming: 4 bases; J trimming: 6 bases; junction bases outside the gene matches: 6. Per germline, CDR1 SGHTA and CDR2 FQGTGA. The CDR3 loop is CASSSTGNGEQYF. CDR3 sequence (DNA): TGTGCCAGCAGCTCGACAGGGAACGGCGAGCAGTACTTC.

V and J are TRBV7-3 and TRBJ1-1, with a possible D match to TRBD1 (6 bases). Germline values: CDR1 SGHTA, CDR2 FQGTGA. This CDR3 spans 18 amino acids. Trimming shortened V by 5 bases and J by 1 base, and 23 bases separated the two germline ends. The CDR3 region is CASSRFGGLVKENTEAFF. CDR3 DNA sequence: TGTGCCAGCAGCCGCTTTGGGGGGCTAGTTAAGGAGAACACTGAAGCTTTCTTT.

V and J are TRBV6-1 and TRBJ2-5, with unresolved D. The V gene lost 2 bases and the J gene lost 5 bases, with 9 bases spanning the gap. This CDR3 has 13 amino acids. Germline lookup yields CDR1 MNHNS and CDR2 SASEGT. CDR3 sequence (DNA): TGTGCCAGCAGTGAATTCGGCTCGGAGACCCAGTACTTC. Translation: CASSEFGSETQYF.

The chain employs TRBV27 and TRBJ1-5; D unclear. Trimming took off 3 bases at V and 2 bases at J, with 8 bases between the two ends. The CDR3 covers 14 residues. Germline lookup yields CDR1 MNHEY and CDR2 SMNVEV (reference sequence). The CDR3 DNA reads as TGTGCCAGCAGTTTCAGTCCGCGCAATCAGCCCCAGCATTTT. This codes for CASSFSPRNQPQHF.

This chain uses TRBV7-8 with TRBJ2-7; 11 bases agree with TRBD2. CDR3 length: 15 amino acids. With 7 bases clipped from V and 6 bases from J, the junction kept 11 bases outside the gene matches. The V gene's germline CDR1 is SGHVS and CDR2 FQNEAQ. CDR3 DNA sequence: TGTGCCAGCATGGAGGGTAGCGGGAGGGCCGGCGAGCAGTACTTC. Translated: CASMEGSGRAGEQYF. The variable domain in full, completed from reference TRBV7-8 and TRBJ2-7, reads GAGVSQSPRYKVAKRGQDVALRCDPISGHVSLFWYQQALGQGPEFLTYFQNEAQLDKSGLPSDRFFAERPEGSVSTLKIQRTQQEDSAVYLCASMEGSGRAGEQYFGPGTRLTVT.

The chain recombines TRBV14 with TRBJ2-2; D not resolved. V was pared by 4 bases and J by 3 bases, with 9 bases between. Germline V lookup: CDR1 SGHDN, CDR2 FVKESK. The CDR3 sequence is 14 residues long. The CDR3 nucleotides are TGTGCCAGCAGCCCCTATGGGTACACCGGGGAGCTGTTTTTT. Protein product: CASSPYGYTGELFF.